This T cell receptor beta chain is drawn from a study of blood T cells in healthy people across ages. V lost 4 bases to trimming and J lost 0 bases, with 13 bases between them. The V gene's germline CDR1 is ENHRY and CDR2 SYGVKD. The CDR3 consists of 15 residues. Isolation recovered at least 6 million PBMCs from every sample. This clonotype was detected many times. The authors ran a second PCR of roughly 6 to 12 cycles using a sample-barcoded 5' primer and a J-beta primer mix. A tag from a template-switch adaptor with 12 random nucleotides marked each cDNA molecule. Each sample provided no less than 2.5 million CDR3-containing paired-end reads. TCRdb redid the calling of the 5' RACE reads with MiXCR, one entry per CDR3 protein. The sample consists of about a million distinct CDR3 sequences, 51% of them appearing once.

This chain links TRBV10-3 with TRBJ2-7, with D possibly being TRBD1 (6 bases). The sequence was obtained from a woman aged 60-75 years in good health. The specimen was blood. The CDR3 DNA reads TGTGCCATCAGTGGGGGGCAGACATACTCCTACGAGCAGTACTTC. Amino acids: CAISGGQTYSYEQYF.